The clone carrying this TCR beta chain was seen a handful of times. The TCRbeta library incorporated unique molecular identifiers. TCRdb itself ran the PCR reads through MiXCR, one entry per CDR3 protein. The table lists over 550,000 distinct CDR3 sequences, more than 9% of them singletons. Germline V gene sequence: CDR1 SGHTA, CDR2 FQGNSA. V was clipped by 5 bases and J by 1 base, with 11 bases between them. The CDR3 consists of 15 residues. This sample was taken from a study of T-cell reconstitution after alpha-beta-depleted transplantation in children. The source is a human donor who donated a stem cell graft to a child with acute myeloid leukemia. This specimen was PBMCs from the stem cell graft donor, taken from the stem cell graft. The rearrangement joins TRBV7-2 to TRBJ2-2; D uncertain. CDR3 sequence reads: CASSPWDLNTGELFF. Here the CDR3 DNA reads TGTGCCAGCAGCCCTTGGGATCTGAACACCGGGGAGCTGTTTTTT.